The entry below gives a single TCR beta chain sequence along with its context. The V segment lost 3 bases and the J segment 2 bases; nucleotides outside the gene matches: 8. From germline, CDR1 is SGHRS and CDR2 YFSETQ. The CDR3 has 16 residues. This specimen belongs to a study of blood T cell repertoires in COVID-19. Methods used by the authors: Using reference gene primer amplification, nucleated cell counts were estimated. The repertoire was sequenced with immunoSEQ multiplex PCR; TCRdb's copy has only in-frame clones and lacks some. The V and J calls and the clone size are those of that table, but D and trimming were determined from the DNA. The table includes 250,000 or so clones, 86% detected once. Membership in each cohort depended on participant-reported clinical history.

The source is a woman aged 18-29 years who had recovered from COVID-19. The chain recombines TRBV5-1 with TRBJ2-3, with 8 bases aligning to TRBD2. The sequenced sample consisted of PBMCs or T cells enriched from blood (not recorded which). The CDR3 spells CASSSTSGYFTDTQYF. The CDR3 nucleotides are TGCGCCAGCAGCTCCACTAGCGGTTACTTCACAGATACGCAGTATTTT.